Listed below are T cell receptor beta chains from one sample, sequenced in a study of T cell repertoires in cytomegalovirus infection. TCRdb processed the reads anew with MiXCR; each CDR3 protein has one entry. The sample has almost 550,000 distinct CDR3 sequences; more than 15% are singletons. Sequencing input: CD8+ T cells from PBMCs. Every receptor here comes from a human donor in good health (CMV status not recorded). Some clones in this sample may be carry-over from other donors' samples. The CDR3 runs from the conserved cysteine through the conserved F or W.

V gene,CDR3 protein
TRBV7-6,CASSLAGYQLSGELFF
TRBV27,CASSLSGYRANQPQHF
TRBV27,CASSNSAGQGHIQYF
TRBV2,CASSEGPAQLYNEQFF
TRBV12-3/TRBV12-4,CASSPRTGDIYGYTF
TRBV6-6,CASSYRLAETQYF
TRBV20-1,CSALRPRSYNEQFF
TRBV6-5,CASSYSSGANEQFF
TRBV11-3,CASSPTDRAYEQYF
TRBV7-9,CASSLVRRDPSYEQYF
TRBV7-9,CASSSPSGRLPYEQYF
TRBV23-1,CASSLRDSSYEQYF